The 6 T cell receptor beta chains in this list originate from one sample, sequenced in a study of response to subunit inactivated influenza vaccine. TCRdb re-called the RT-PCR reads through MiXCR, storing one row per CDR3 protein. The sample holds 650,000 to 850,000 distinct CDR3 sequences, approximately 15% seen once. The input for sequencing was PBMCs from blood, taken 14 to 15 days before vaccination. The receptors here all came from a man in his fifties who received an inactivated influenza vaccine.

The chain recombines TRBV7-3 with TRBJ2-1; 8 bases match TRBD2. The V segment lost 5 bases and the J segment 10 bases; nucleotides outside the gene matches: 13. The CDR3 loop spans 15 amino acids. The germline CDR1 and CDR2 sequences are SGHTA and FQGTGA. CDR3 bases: TGTGCCAGCAGCCTCCGTGGGGCTAGCGGGTACGAGCAGTTCTTC. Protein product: CASSLRGASGYEQFF.

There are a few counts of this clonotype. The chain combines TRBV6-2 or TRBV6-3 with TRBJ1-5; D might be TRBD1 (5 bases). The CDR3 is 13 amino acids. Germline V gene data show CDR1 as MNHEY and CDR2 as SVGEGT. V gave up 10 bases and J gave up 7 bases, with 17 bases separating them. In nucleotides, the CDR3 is TGTGCCACAAACCGGGACCTAGGGCAGCCCCAGCATTTT. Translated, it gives CATNRDLGQPQHF.

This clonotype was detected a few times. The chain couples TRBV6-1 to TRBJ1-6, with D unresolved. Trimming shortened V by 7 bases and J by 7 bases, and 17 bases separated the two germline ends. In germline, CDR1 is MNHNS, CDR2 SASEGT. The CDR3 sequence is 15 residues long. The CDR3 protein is CASTQDRNLNSPLHF. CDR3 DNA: TGTGCCAGCACCCAGGACCGGAACCTGAATTCACCCCTCCACTTT.

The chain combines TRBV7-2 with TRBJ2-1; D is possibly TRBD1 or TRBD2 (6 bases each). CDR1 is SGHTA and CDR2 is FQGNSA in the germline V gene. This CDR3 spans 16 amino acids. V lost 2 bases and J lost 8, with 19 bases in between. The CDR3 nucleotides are TGTGCCAGCAGCTTACCGGACAGCGGTGGGAGGTATGAGCAGTTCTTC. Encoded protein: CASSLPDSGGRYEQFF.

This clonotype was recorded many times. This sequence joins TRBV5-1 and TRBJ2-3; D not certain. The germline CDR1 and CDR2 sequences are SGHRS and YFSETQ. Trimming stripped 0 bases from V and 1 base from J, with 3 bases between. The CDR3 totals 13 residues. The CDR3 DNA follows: TGCGCCAGCAGCTTGGACCGCACAGATACGCAGTATTTT. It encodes CASSLDRTDTQYF. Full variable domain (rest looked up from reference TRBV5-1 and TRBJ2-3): KAGVTQTPRYLIKTRGQQVTLSCSPISGHRSVSWYQQTPGQGLQFLFEYFSETQRNKGNFPGRFSGRQFSNSRSEMNVSTLELGDSALYLCASSLDRTDTQYFGPGTRLTVL.

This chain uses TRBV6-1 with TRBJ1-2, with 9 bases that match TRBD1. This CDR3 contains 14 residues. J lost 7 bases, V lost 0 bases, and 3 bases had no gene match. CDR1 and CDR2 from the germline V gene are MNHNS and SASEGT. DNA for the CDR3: TGTGCCAGCAGTGAAGCAGGGACAGGGTCTGGCTACACCTTC. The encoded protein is CASSEAGTGSGYTF.